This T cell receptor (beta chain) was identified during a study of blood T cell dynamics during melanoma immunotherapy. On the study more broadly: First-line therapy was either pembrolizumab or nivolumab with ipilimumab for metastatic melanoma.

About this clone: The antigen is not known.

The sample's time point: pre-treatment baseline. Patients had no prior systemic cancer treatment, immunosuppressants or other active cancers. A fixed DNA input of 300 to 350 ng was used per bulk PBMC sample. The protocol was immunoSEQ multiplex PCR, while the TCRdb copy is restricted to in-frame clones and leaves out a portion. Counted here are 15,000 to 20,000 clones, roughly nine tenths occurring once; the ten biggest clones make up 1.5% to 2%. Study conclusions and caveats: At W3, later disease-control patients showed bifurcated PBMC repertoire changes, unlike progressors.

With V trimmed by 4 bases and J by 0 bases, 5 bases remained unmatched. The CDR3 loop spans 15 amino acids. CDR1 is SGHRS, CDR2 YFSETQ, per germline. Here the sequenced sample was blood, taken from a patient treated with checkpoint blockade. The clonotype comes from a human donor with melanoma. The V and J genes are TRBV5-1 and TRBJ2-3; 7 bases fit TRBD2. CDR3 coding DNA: TGCGCCAGCAGCCGAACTAGCGAGAGCACAGATACGCAGTATTTT. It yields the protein CASSRTSESTDTQYF. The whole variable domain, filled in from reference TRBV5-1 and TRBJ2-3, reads KAGVTQTPRYLIKTRGQQVTLSCSPISGHRSVSWYQQTPGQGLQFLFEYFSETQRNKGNFPGRFSGRQFSNSRSEMNVSTLELGDSALYLCASSRTSESTDTQYFGPGTRLTVL.